This is a list of T cell receptor beta chains from one sample in a study of blood T cell repertoires in COVID-19. TCRdb's copy holds only in-frame clones and misses some; the assay was immunoSEQ multiplex PCR. Of 270,000 or so clones listed, over 75% were seen once; the top ten hold roughly 8.6%. Sequencing was done on a sample of peripheral blood. The receptors were sampled from a human donor in a cohort sampled during active COVID-19. Both conserved end residues are part of each CDR3. D genes are given only for firm matches. Expanded clones get a size class; other rows say once, few or many, or leave the size out.

. TRBJ1-2 TRBD1 TRBV7-2 CASSLPLGQGEGYTF TGTGCCAGCAGCCTACCCCTTGGACAGGGAGAGGGCTACACCTTC
. TRBJ2-2 TRBD2 TRBV10-1 CASSVGLAGSTGELFF TGCGCCAGCAGTGTAGGGCTAGCGGGGTCCACCGGGGAGCTGTTTTTT
. TRBJ2-3 TRBD2 TRBV2 CASRRTSVPDTQYF TGTGCCAGCAGGCGGACTAGCGTCCCAGATACGCAGTATTTT
many TRBJ1-2 TRBD1 TRBV3-1/TRBV3-2 CASSQDETGVYYGYTF TGTGCCAGCAGCCAAGACGAGACAGGGGTGTACTATGGCTACACCTTC
. TRBJ2-2 TRBD2 TRBV7-3 CASRRGAGGTGELFF TGTGCCAGCAGGCGGGGAGCGGGAGGTACCGGGGAGCTGTTTTTT
. TRBJ2-1 . TRBV11-2 CASSLHAGFYNEQFF TGTGCCAGCAGCTTACATGCGGGGTTCTACAATGAGCAGTTCTTC
. TRBJ2-5 TRBD2 TRBV19 CASSSEGLAGGMSQETQYF TGTGCCAGTAGTTCGGAGGGACTAGCGGGGGGGATGAGTCAAGAGACCCAGTACTTC
once TRBJ2-2 TRBD1 TRBV5-1 CASSLAPDRFDTGELFF TGCGCCAGCAGCTTGGCCCCGGACAGGTTCGACACCGGGGAGCTGTTTTTT
. TRBJ2-1 . TRBV19 CASQDWFNEQFF TGTGCCAGCCAGGACTGGTTTAATGAGCAGTTCTTC
. TRBJ2-5 TRBD1 TRBV5-5 CASSLGRDRVKETQYF TGTGCCAGCAGCTTGGGAAGAGACAGGGTGAAAGAGACCCAGTACTTC
. TRBJ2-3 . TRBV14 CASSQVKGTSTQYF TGTGCCAGCAGCCAAGTAAAGGGGACAAGTACGCAGTATTTT
. TRBJ1-5 . TRBV19 CASTSGIQPQHF TGTGCCAGTACCTCAGGGATTCAGCCCCAGCATTTT
. TRBJ1-2 . TRBV18 CASSPPGGARGNYGYTF TGTGCCAGCTCACCACCGGGGGGGGCCAGAGGTAACTATGGCTACACCTTC
. TRBJ2-5 . TRBV7-6 CASSSQAGGKETQYF TGTGCCAGCAGCTCCCAAGCAGGGGGGAAAGAGACCCAGTACTTC
. TRBJ2-1 . TRBV3-1/TRBV3-2 CASSQGAYTNEQFF TGTGCCAGCAGCCAGGGGGCTTATACCAATGAGCAGTTCTTC
. TRBJ2-2 . TRBV18 CASTRDSANTGELFF TGTGCCAGCACCCGGGACTCCGCGAACACCGGGGAGCTGTTTTTT
. TRBJ2-5 TRBD1 TRBV5-1 CASSLPLTGGSETQYF TGCGCCAGCAGCTTGCCCCTGACAGGGGGCTCGGAGACCCAGTACTTC
few TRBJ1-5 . TRBV6-6 CASSPGTLQGSNQPQHF TGTGCCAGCAGTCCCGGGACCCTCCAGGGGAGCAATCAGCCCCAGCATTTT
. TRBJ2-5 . TRBV6-4 CASSDSEGGSIRLKTQYF TGTGCCAGCAGTGACTCTGAGGGGGGGTCGATTCGATTAAAGACCCAGTACTTC
. TRBJ1-5 TRBD1 TRBV19 CASRRETGGSHQPQHF TGTGCCAGTAGAAGGGAGACAGGGGGAAGTCATCAGCCCCAGCATTTT
. TRBJ1-6 . TRBV21-1 CASSKGKGRQGVRSPLHF TGTGCCAGCAGCAAAGGAAAGGGTCGGCAGGGCGTCAGGTCACCCCTCCACTTT
. TRBJ1-4 . TRBV2 CASSAGQPATNEKLFF TGTGCCAGCAGCGCAGGACAGCCCGCAACTAATGAAAAACTGTTTTTT
. TRBJ2-7 TRBD1 TRBV7-8 CASSLQGALYEQYF TGTGCCAGCAGTCTCCAGGGGGCATTATACGAGCAGTACTTC
. TRBJ2-7 . TRBV6-5 CASSRGPSSYEQYF TGTGCCAGCAGCCGCGGGCCCAGCTCCTACGAGCAGTACTTC
. TRBJ1-2 TRBD1 TRBV7-2 CASSLARGLTNYGYTF TGTGCCAGCAGCTTGGCCAGGGGGCTTACTAACTATGGCTACACCTTC
few TRBJ2-4 TRBD2 TRBV3-1/TRBV3-2 CASSQDPGGVAKNIQYF TGTGCCAGCAGCCAAGATCCCGGGGGGGTAGCCAAAAACATTCAGTACTTC
. TRBJ2-3 TRBD1 TRBV19 CASSIGQGGADTQYF TGTGCCAGTAGTATCGGACAGGGGGGCGCAGATACGCAGTATTTT
. TRBJ2-3 TRBD2 TRBV20-1 CSASSASGNTDTQYF TGCAGTGCTAGTTCGGCTAGCGGAAACACAGATACGCAGTATTTT
. TRBJ1-4 TRBD1 TRBV5-4 CASSSPTGGREKLFF TGTGCCAGCAGCTCCCCGACAGGGGGCCGTGAAAAACTGTTTTTT
. TRBJ1-5 TRBD1 TRBV6-5 CASRPTGGGQPQHF TGTGCCAGCAGGCCGACAGGGGGCGGTCAGCCCCAGCATTTT
. TRBJ2-1 TRBD2 TRBV18 CASSPQVAGEAEQFF TGTGCCAGCTCACCACAGGTTGCGGGAGAGGCTGAGCAGTTCTTC
. TRBJ1-1 . TRBV6-5 CASSYRTAGMNTEAFF TGTGCCAGCAGTTACCGCACGGCGGGGATGAACACTGAAGCTTTCTTT
. TRBJ2-1 TRBD2 TRBV3-1/TRBV3-2 CASSQAGLAGNYNEQFF TGTGCCAGCAGCCAAGCGGGACTAGCGGGAAATTACAATGAGCAGTTCTTC
. TRBJ1-6 . TRBV10-3 CAIRRESYNSPLHF TGTGCCATCAGGCGGGAGTCCTATAATTCACCCCTCCACTTT
. TRBJ1-4 . TRBV27 CASSLYPGRGEKLFF TGTGCCAGCAGTTTATACCCAGGGCGGGGCGAAAAACTGTTTTTT
. TRBJ2-1 TRBD2 TRBV7-8 CASSLRFRTSGRVNEQFF TGTGCCAGCAGCTTAAGGTTTAGGACTAGCGGGAGAGTCAATGAGCAGTTCTTC
. TRBJ2-3 TRBD2 TRBV5-4 CASSYGLAGLGGTDTQYF TGTGCCAGCAGTTACGGACTAGCGGGACTTGGGGGCACAGATACGCAGTATTTT
few TRBJ1-5 . TRBV10-2 CASSVSDQPQHF TGCGCCAGCAGTGTTTCGGATCAGCCCCAGCATTTT
. TRBJ2-3 . TRBV7-8 CASITLGGPSSTDTQYF TGTGCCAGCATCACTTTAGGGGGTCCCTCTAGCACAGATACGCAGTATTTT
few TRBJ1-2 . TRBV2 CASRRTAYGYTF TGTGCCAGCAGACGGACAGCCTATGGCTACACCTTC
. TRBJ1-1 . TRBV5-1 CASRQTVNTEAFF TGCGCCAGCAGACAGACAGTGAACACTGAAGCTTTCTTT
. TRBJ1-2 . TRBV5-4 CASSLFRGDGYTF TGTGCCAGCAGCTTGTTCAGGGGAGATGGCTACACCTTC
. TRBJ1-3 . TRBV28 CASSVGGGYSGNTIYF TGTGCCAGCAGTGTTGGGGGGGGCTACTCTGGAAACACCATATATTTT
once TRBJ1-6 . TRBV6-6 CASRTEGSPLHF TGTGCCAGCAGGACCGAGGGTTCACCCCTCCACTTT
. TRBJ2-3 TRBD2 TRBV7-8 CASSPRTSGGLTDTQYF TGTGCCAGCAGCCCCCGGACTAGCGGGGGCCTCACAGATACGCAGTATTTT
. TRBJ2-3 TRBD1 TRBV28 CASSIPGQGGHTQYF TGTGCCAGCAGTATACCGGGACAGGGGGGACATACGCAGTATTTT
. TRBJ2-1 . TRBV7-3 CASSLRTTSYNEQFF TGTGCCAGCAGCTTGAGGACTACGTCCTACAATGAGCAGTTCTTC
. TRBJ2-7 TRBD1 TRBV7-8 CASSTNPGQTYEQYF TGTGCCAGCAGTACAAACCCGGGACAGACTTACGAGCAGTACTTC
once TRBJ1-4 TRBD1 TRBV7-2 CASSSDRGPNEKLFF TGTGCCAGCAGCTCGGACAGGGGTCCTAATGAAAAACTGTTTTTT
medium-sized TRBJ1-2 . TRBV5-4 CASSFFGGSGGYTF TGTGCCAGCAGCTTTTTTGGGGGCTCGGGCGGCTACACCTTC
. TRBJ2-2 . TRBV5-1 CASSLESAGVGELFF TGCGCCAGCAGCTTGGAGAGTGCCGGGGTCGGGGAGCTGTTTTTT
. TRBJ2-2 TRBD2 TRBV28 CASSSPWTSGTGELFF TGTGCCAGCAGTTCCCCCTGGACTAGCGGGACCGGGGAGCTGTTTTTT
. TRBJ1-5 TRBD1 TRBV6-5 CASSDRGQPQHF TGTGCCAGCAGCGACAGGGGTCAGCCCCAGCATTTT
. TRBJ2-3 TRBD2 TRBV19 CASRSGRFTDTQYF TGTGCCAGTCGAAGCGGGAGGTTCACAGATACGCAGTATTTT
once TRBJ1-3 . TRBV4-1 CASSQDLTAGIGNTIYF TGCGCCAGCAGCCAAGATCTGACGGCAGGGATCGGAAACACCATATATTTT